This is a list of T cell receptor beta chains from one sample in a study of Tregs in tolerant kidney transplant recipients. TCRdb's table, derived via immunoSEQ multiplex PCR, lists solely in-frame clones and lacks some. This table has approximately 99,000 clones, roughly 90% appearing once. Sample: CD4+ T cells from blood, taken before the transplant. The source of these receptors is a human donor who received a combined kidney and bone marrow transplant. The CDR3 runs from the conserved cysteine through the conserved F or W. Each record gives: V gene, D gene, clone size, J gene, CDR3 DNA, CDR3 protein. The D gene is left open where the match is weak. A clone size is listed for some rows: how often the clone was seen (once, few, many), or a class if it is expanded.

V gene: TRBV5-1; D gene: TRBD2; clone size: -; J gene: TRBJ2-7; CDR3 DNA: TGCGCCAGCAGCTTGGGGAGCGGGGCCTACGAGCAGTACTTC; CDR3 protein: CASSLGSGAYEQYF
V gene: TRBV10-2; D gene: -; clone size: few; J gene: TRBJ2-7; CDR3 DNA: TGCGCCAGCAGTGACAGATACGAGCAGTACTTC; CDR3 protein: CASSDRYEQYF
V gene: TRBV6-6; D gene: -; clone size: -; J gene: TRBJ1-5; CDR3 DNA: TGTGCCAGCCAGGGGTATAGCAATCAGCCCCAGCATTTT; CDR3 protein: CASQGYSNQPQHF
V gene: TRBV19; D gene: TRBD1; clone size: -; J gene: TRBJ1-4; CDR3 DNA: TGTGCCAGTAGTCTCCGCCTGGTGGGGACAGGGCAAGTTGGGGGTGAAAAACTGTTTTTT; CDR3 protein: CASSLRLVGTGQVGGEKLFF
V gene: TRBV11-2; D gene: -; clone size: few; J gene: TRBJ1-4; CDR3 DNA: TGTGCCAGCAGCTCGTCCGGGACATGGGGTGAACTGTTTTTT; CDR3 protein: CASSSSGTWGELFF
V gene: TRBV5-1; D gene: -; clone size: -; J gene: TRBJ2-4; CDR3 DNA: TGCGCCAGCAGCTTGGGTAGTGTAGCCAAAAACATTCAGTACTTC; CDR3 protein: CASSLGSVAKNIQYF
V gene: TRBV4-1; D gene: -; clone size: -; J gene: TRBJ2-3; CDR3 DNA: TGCGCCAGCAGCCAGTACACTAGCAGCACAGATACGCAGTATTTT; CDR3 protein: CASSQYTSSTDTQYF
V gene: TRBV19; D gene: -; clone size: -; J gene: TRBJ1-2; CDR3 DNA: TGTGCCAGTAGTATTATGGGACACTCCTATGGCTACACCTTC; CDR3 protein: CASSIMGHSYGYTF
V gene: TRBV7-2; D gene: TRBD2; clone size: -; J gene: TRBJ2-2; CDR3 DNA: TGTGCCAGCAGCCTACTAGCGGGAGGGCCCGGGGAGCTGTTTTTT; CDR3 protein: CASSLLAGGPGELFF
V gene: TRBV18; D gene: -; clone size: -; J gene: TRBJ2-5; CDR3 DNA: TGTGCCAGCTCACCGGACAGGAGGGGGGAGACCCAGTACTTC; CDR3 protein: CASSPDRRGETQYF
V gene: TRBV7-9; D gene: TRBD2; clone size: once; J gene: TRBJ2-7; CDR3 DNA: TGTGCCAGCAGCTTATGGTTAGCGGGGGGCCACGAGCAGTACTTC; CDR3 protein: CASSLWLAGGHEQYF
V gene: TRBV11-3; D gene: TRBD2; clone size: once; J gene: TRBJ2-1; CDR3 DNA: TGTGCCAGCAGCACCCTGGGACTAGCGGGAGCCTACAATGAGCAGTTCTTC; CDR3 protein: CASSTLGLAGAYNEQFF
V gene: TRBV10-3; D gene: -; clone size: -; J gene: TRBJ2-5; CDR3 DNA: TGTGCCATCAGTGAGTCTGCAGGGGCGAGAGAGACCCAGTACTTC; CDR3 protein: CAISESAGARETQYF
V gene: TRBV2; D gene: TRBD2; clone size: -; J gene: TRBJ2-1; CDR3 DNA: TGTGCCAGCAGTCTTAGACTAGCGGGAGGGCCAGATTGGCAGTTCTTC; CDR3 protein: CASSLRLAGGPDWQFF
V gene: TRBV6-5; D gene: -; clone size: -; J gene: TRBJ2-7; CDR3 DNA: TGTGCCAGCAGCCAGGGTCCCTACGAGCAGTACTTC; CDR3 protein: CASSQGPYEQYF
V gene: TRBV19; D gene: TRBD1; clone size: -; J gene: TRBJ1-2; CDR3 DNA: TGTGCCAGTAGTTTTGCTCGGACAGGGGGCCGTGGCTACACCTTC; CDR3 protein: CASSFARTGGRGYTF
V gene: TRBV7-9; D gene: TRBD2; clone size: -; J gene: TRBJ2-3; CDR3 DNA: TGTGCCAGCAGCTTGAGCGGGGCCGGGGATACGCAGTATTTT; CDR3 protein: CASSLSGAGDTQYF
V gene: TRBV7-2; D gene: TRBD2; clone size: -; J gene: TRBJ2-5; CDR3 DNA: TGTGCCAGCAGCCCTAGCGGGGGGGTGGAGACCCAGTACTTC; CDR3 protein: CASSPSGGVETQYF
V gene: TRBV29-1; D gene: TRBD1; clone size: -; J gene: TRBJ1-1; CDR3 DNA: TGCAGCGTATCGGGACAGGGGCTGCCTGAAGCTTTCTTT; CDR3 protein: CSVSGQGLPEAFF
V gene: TRBV5-1; D gene: TRBD1; clone size: -; J gene: TRBJ2-1; CDR3 DNA: TGCGCCAGCAGCTTGGCGGACAGGGCCGGGGGCTCCTACAATGAGCAGTTCTTC; CDR3 protein: CASSLADRAGGSYNEQFF
V gene: TRBV18; D gene: -; clone size: -; J gene: TRBJ1-5; CDR3 DNA: TGTGCCAGCTCACCATTGAGGACAGATAGCAATCAGCCCCAGCATTTT; CDR3 protein: CASSPLRTDSNQPQHF
V gene: TRBV15; D gene: -; clone size: -; J gene: TRBJ2-3; CDR3 DNA: TGTGCCACCAGCAGAGATATGCGGGAAGTAACAGATACGCAGTATTTT; CDR3 protein: CATSRDMREVTDTQYF
V gene: TRBV6-5; D gene: TRBD1; clone size: once; J gene: TRBJ2-7; CDR3 DNA: TGTGCCAGCAGTCTCTCCGGACAGGGTTACCACGAGCAGTACTTC; CDR3 protein: CASSLSGQGYHEQYF
V gene: TRBV20-1; D gene: -; clone size: -; J gene: TRBJ1-2; CDR3 DNA: TGCAGTGCACAGGGAACAGGGGGCTACACCTTC; CDR3 protein: CSAQGTGGYTF
V gene: TRBV2; D gene: -; clone size: -; J gene: TRBJ2-5; CDR3 DNA: TGTGCCAGCAAGCGCTTAACTAGCAGTAGCCAGACCCAGTACTTC; CDR3 protein: CASKRLTSSSQTQYF
V gene: TRBV5-8; D gene: TRBD1; clone size: -; J gene: TRBJ1-2; CDR3 DNA: TGTGCCAGCAGTCCTCAGGACAGGATCTATGGCTACACCTTC; CDR3 protein: CASSPQDRIYGYTF
V gene: TRBV5-1; D gene: TRBD2; clone size: -; J gene: TRBJ2-7; CDR3 DNA: TGCGCCAGCAGCCCGCCCCTGGGGGGGACCTACGAGCAGTACTTC; CDR3 protein: CASSPPLGGTYEQYF
V gene: TRBV28; D gene: TRBD1; clone size: once; J gene: TRBJ2-3; CDR3 DNA: TGTGCCAGCAGGCCATACGGACAGGGGACAGATACGCAGTATTTT; CDR3 protein: CASRPYGQGTDTQYF
V gene: TRBV4-1; D gene: TRBD2; clone size: -; J gene: TRBJ2-7; CDR3 DNA: TGCGCCAGCAGCCAAGATGAGTGGACTAGCGGGGGGATCTTCTACGAGCAGTACTTC; CDR3 protein: CASSQDEWTSGGIFYEQYF
V gene: TRBV7-8; D gene: -; clone size: -; J gene: TRBJ1-2; CDR3 DNA: TGTGCCAGCCGAGCCGGGAGCCAAGGTTCGAGCTACACCTTC; CDR3 protein: CASRAGSQGSSYTF
V gene: TRBV25-1; D gene: -; clone size: -; J gene: TRBJ2-3; CDR3 DNA: TGTGCCAGCACCCCCTCGGGTATTCGGGATACGCAGTATTTT; CDR3 protein: CASTPSGIRDTQYF
V gene: TRBV5-6; D gene: -; clone size: -; J gene: TRBJ2-1; CDR3 DNA: TGTGCCAGCAGCTCGGTCGGGGTACCTCGGGGCAATGAGCAGTTCTTC; CDR3 protein: CASSSVGVPRGNEQFF
V gene: TRBV5-1; D gene: TRBD1; clone size: -; J gene: TRBJ2-5; CDR3 DNA: TGCGCCAGCAGCTTCGGCAGGGGGCAAGAGACCCAGTACTTC; CDR3 protein: CASSFGRGQETQYF
V gene: TRBV11-2; D gene: -; clone size: -; J gene: TRBJ2-7; CDR3 DNA: TGTGCCAGCAGCCAGGAAGGCGGGGCAGGTCAAACCTACGAGCAGTACTTC; CDR3 protein: CASSQEGGAGQTYEQYF
V gene: TRBV6-1; D gene: TRBD1; clone size: -; J gene: TRBJ1-6; CDR3 DNA: TGTGCCAACCAGGACAGGGAACATAATTCACCCCTCCACTTT; CDR3 protein: CANQDREHNSPLHF
V gene: TRBV7-6; D gene: -; clone size: -; J gene: TRBJ2-3; CDR3 DNA: TGTGCCAGCAGCTTAGGGCCACCACCAGATACGCAGTATTTT; CDR3 protein: CASSLGPPPDTQYF
V gene: TRBV28; D gene: -; clone size: -; J gene: TRBJ2-7; CDR3 DNA: TGTGCCAGCTATTCGGAGGGCTACGAGCAGTACTTC; CDR3 protein: CASYSEGYEQYF
V gene: TRBV19; D gene: -; clone size: -; J gene: TRBJ2-2; CDR3 DNA: TGTGCCAGCGGTGACCTAGAGACGAACACCGGGGAGCTGTTTTTT; CDR3 protein: CASGDLETNTGELFF